The clone carrying this TCR beta chain appeared many times. Antigen unknown. This sample stems from a study of T cells in Graves' hyperthyroidism and ophthalmopathy. General study results and limits: Ophthalmopathy prediction by the model preceded onset by a median approximately six months. Stable hyperthyroidism was told apart from ophthalmopathy by a model built on 13 V-J features. Expanded thyroid clonotypes (above 0.001) were mostly also found in blood.

Amplified TCR beta CDR3 regions came from RNA transcripts. The TCR CDR3 first-round RT-PCR relied on the HTBI primer set. TCRdb re-called the multiplex PCR reads through MiXCR, storing one row per CDR3 protein. Of about 660,000 distinct CDR3 sequences in the sample, 40% to 55% are singletons; the top ten hold less than 9%. Diagnosis rested on symptoms, serum thyroxine and TRAb, thyroid ultrasound, and orbital computed tomography. Sequencing used peripheral blood or thyroid tissue (not recorded which). This TCR came from an adult man with Graves' disease, either hyperthyroidism or ophthalmopathy (not recorded which).

CDR3 loop: CATGRAQETQYF. The CDR3 DNA sequence: TGTGCCACTGGCAGGGCTCAAGAGACCCAGTACTTC. The J gene is TRBJ2-5, the V gene TRBV7-9, with D tentatively TRBD1 (5 bases). CDR1 is SEHNR and CDR2 is FQNEAQ in the germline V gene (reference sequence). The germline V and J ends were trimmed by 10 bases and 2 bases, with 11 bases remaining between them. This CDR3 region has 12 residues.